What follows are 31 T cell receptor beta chains derived from one specimen sequenced in a study of T cell repertoires in cytomegalovirus infection. No antigen has been identified for these receptors. TCRdb analysed the reads with MiXCR anew, one entry per CDR3 protein. The sample has hundreds of thousands of distinct CDR3 sequences; around a third are singletons. Here the sequenced sample was cultured CD8+ T cells from PBMCs, taken from culture after CMV antigen stimulation. These receptors were collected from a human donor in good health (CMV status not recorded). Some clones in this sample may be carry-over from other donors' samples.

V gene TRBV3-1 combines with J gene TRBJ1-2; 9 nucleotides align to TRBD1. Losses at the gene ends were 1 base for V and 5 bases for J; bases not matched to a gene: 14. The CDR3 runs 18 residues. Germline V CDR1 and CDR2: LGHDT, YNNKEL (reference sequence). The CDR3 is CASSQATDRGIFEYGYTF. The CDR3 DNA is TGTGCCAGCAGCCAAGCAACGGACAGGGGTATTTTTGAGTATGGCTACACCTTC.

The V call is TRBV20-1, the J call TRBJ1-5; 12 bases match TRBD1. CDR1 and CDR2 from the germline V gene are DFQATT and SNEGSKA (reference sequence). With 5 bases clipped from V and 0 bases from J, the junction kept 8 bases outside the gene matches. CDR3 length: 17 amino acids. The CDR3 loop is CSAGRDRGLYSNQPQHF. The CDR3 coding sequence is TGCAGTGCTGGCCGGGACAGGGGGCTATATAGCAATCAGCCCCAGCATTTT.

This chain joins TRBV20-1 and TRBJ2-1; D might be TRBD1 (6 bases). There are 15 residues in the CDR3. V lost 6 bases to trimming and J lost 3 bases, with 18 bases between them. Germline loops: CDR1 DFQATT, CDR2 SNEGSKA (reference sequence). This chain's CDR3 is CSARGQKQLYNEQFF. CDR3 nucleotide sequence: TGCAGTGCCCGAGGACAGAAACAACTCTACAATGAGCAGTTCTTC.

V and J are TRBV20-1 and TRBJ2-7; a weak D match, TRBD1 (5 bases). V shed 0 bases and J shed 3 bases, with 9 bases lying between them. CDR1 and CDR2 from the germline V gene are DFQATT and SNEGSKA (reference sequence). This CDR3 contains 13 residues. The CDR3 region is CSAREVTGYEQYF. In DNA form, the CDR3 reads TGCAGTGCTAGAGAGGTCACAGGCTACGAGCAGTACTTC.

This clonotype was observed a handful of times. This CDR3 is CASSGLAGVESSYNEQFF. DNA for the CDR3: TGTGCCAGCAGTGGACTAGCGGGGGTTGAAAGCTCCTACAATGAGCAGTTCTTC. The rearrangement joins TRBV2 to TRBJ2-1, with 12 bases matching TRBD2. This CDR3 is built from 18 residues. Germline V CDR1 and CDR2: SNHLY, FYNNEI. V trimming: 4 bases; J trimming: 0 bases; junction bases outside the gene matches: 7.

This sequence joins TRBV10-3 and TRBJ2-7, with D unclear. Trimming took 8 bases from V and 0 from J, leaving 8 bases between them. Germline V gene data show CDR1 as ENHRY and CDR2 as SYGVKD. This CDR3 spans 12 amino acids. CDR3 sequence reads: CAIADVSYEQYF. CDR3 sequence (DNA): TGTGCCATCGCCGACGTCTCCTACGAGCAGTACTTC.

This clonotype was observed many times. The chain links TRBV6-2 or TRBV6-3 to TRBJ2-7, with a weak D call TRBD2 (7 bases). Trimming stripped 0 bases from V and 2 bases from J, with 14 bases between. The CDR3 totals 16 residues. The germline V gene encodes CDR1 MNHEY and CDR2 SVGEGT. The CDR3 loop reads CASSYSTSGGPYEQYV. In DNA, the CDR3 is TGTGCCAGCAGTTACTCGACCTCGGGGGGCCCCTACGAGCAGTACGTC.

The chain combines TRBV7-6 with TRBJ2-7; TRBD2 matches 7 bases. Per germline, CDR1 SGHVS and CDR2 FNYEAQ. The CDR3 covers 15 residues. The V and J ends lost 1 base and 2 bases, in that order; junction bases with no gene match: 5. CDR3: CASSLDGGIPYEQYF. As DNA, the CDR3 is TGTGCCAGCAGCTTAGACGGGGGGATTCCCTACGAGCAGTACTTC.

This clonotype was counted between two and nine times. This chain links TRBV6-5 with TRBJ2-1; D possibly corresponds to TRBD2 (5 bases). The CDR3 length is 15 residues. V was cut by 0 bases and J by 3 bases, with 9 bases left in between. The germline V gene has CDR1 MNHEY and CDR2 SVGAGI. In DNA form, the CDR3 reads TGTGCCAGCAGTTACTCGGGGAGCTACTACAATGAGCAGTTCTTC. Protein: CASSYSGSYYNEQFF.

This clonotype was detected many times. In DNA form, the CDR3 reads TGTGCCAGCAGCCCACAAACCATGGGGTTCTCCTACGAGCAGTACTTC. Its translation: CASSPQTMGFSYEQYF. The rearrangement joins TRBV7-6 to TRBJ2-7; D gene uncertain. V lost 5 bases and J 0 bases, leaving 17 bases between the germline ends. The CDR3 loop spans 16 amino acids. Germline loops: CDR1 SGHVS, CDR2 FNYEAQ. Drawing the rest from reference TRBV7-6 and TRBJ2-7, the complete variable domain is GAGVSQSPRYKVTKRGQDVALRCDPISGHVSLYWYRQALGQGPEFLTYFNYEAQQDKSGLPNDRFSAERPEGSISTLTIQRTEQRDSAMYRCASSPQTMGFSYEQYFGPGTRLTVT.

Only a few counts were recorded for this clonotype. The chain recombines TRBV28 with TRBJ2-1; D ambiguous. Germline V gene lookup returns CDR1 MDHEN and CDR2 SYDVKM. The CDR3 runs to 17 residues. The V gene lost 4 bases and the J gene lost 1 base, with 17 bases spanning the gap. The chain's CDR3 is CASSSSRMGSSYNEQFF. For the CDR3, the DNA is TGTGCCAGCAGTTCCTCTCGAATGGGGTCATCCTACAATGAGCAGTTCTTC.

The V gene is TRBV19, the J gene TRBJ1-1; 7 nucleotides line up with TRBD1. Germline loops: CDR1 LNHDA, CDR2 SQIVND (reference sequence). The V segment lost 6 bases and the J segment 1 base; nucleotides outside the gene matches: 14. The CDR3 totals 17 residues. The CDR3 sequence is CASSIFLRRQGNTEAFF. The CDR3 coding sequence is TGTGCCAGTAGCATATTTCTCCGGAGACAGGGGAACACTGAAGCTTTCTTT.

This clonotype was detected a few times. V gene TRBV12-3 or TRBV12-4 combines with J gene TRBJ1-5; 8 nucleotides agree with TRBD1. The CDR3 runs to 15 residues. The V and J ends lost 6 bases and 1 base, in that order; junction bases with no gene match: 5. Written as DNA, the CDR3 is TGTGCCAGCAGGGGGGGGACAGGAAGCAATCAGCCCCAGCATTTT. Amino acids: CASRGGTGSNQPQHF.

The chain joins TRBV29-1 to TRBJ2-7; D gene unclear. The CDR3 consists of 11 residues. Germline V gene lookup returns CDR1 SQVTM and CDR2 ANQGSEA. The V end was cut by 5 bases, the J end by 3 bases, with 8 bases between. This CDR3 is CSVKDGYEQYF. CDR3 nucleotides: TGCAGCGTTAAGGACGGCTACGAGCAGTACTTC.

The chain is built from TRBV6-2 or TRBV6-3 and TRBJ1-1, with a possible D match to TRBD1 (6 bases). The CDR3 extends over 13 amino acids. Germline-derived CDR1 and CDR2 are MNHEY and SVGEGT. Trimming took 7 bases from V and 7 from J, leaving 16 bases between them. Written as DNA, the CDR3 is TGTGCCAGCACCCGCTCCGGGACAAGTGAAGCTTTCTTT. It is translated as CASTRSGTSEAFF.

About this clonotype: This could be a read error, since a much larger clone is one nucleotide away. This sequence joins TRBV11-2 and TRBJ2-5, with TRBD1 identical over 7 bases. This CDR3 region has 14 residues. V dropped 4 bases and J dropped 0; count of bases not matched to a gene: 2. CDR1 and CDR2 (germline): SGHAT, FQNNGV. The CDR3 region has the DNA TGTGCCAGCAGCTCGGGACAGAACCAAGAGACCCAGTACTTC. This gives the protein CASSSGQNQETQYF.

On this clonotype itself: A much larger clone lies a single base off, so this may be a read error. The chain links TRBV7-6 to TRBJ1-1, with TRBD1 matching 10 bases. The CDR3 covers 17 residues. The germline gives CDR1 SGHVS, CDR2 FNYEAQ. The CDR3 region has the DNA TGTGCCAGCAGCTTAGAACCGGGACAGGGGTTGGGCACTAAAGCTTTCTTT. Amino acids: CASSLEPGQGLGTKAFF. Full variable domain (missing parts from reference TRBV7-6 and TRBJ1-1): GAGVSQSPRYKVTKRGQDVALRCDPISGHVSLYWYRQALGQGPEFLTYFNYEAQQDKSGLPNDRFSAERPEGSISTLTIQRTEQRDSAMYRCASSLEPGQGLGTKAFFGQGTRLTVV.

V usage is TRBV2 and J usage is TRBJ1-2, with no clear D. CDR1 SNHLY and CDR2 FYNNEI come from the germline V gene. Trimming took off 5 bases at V and 4 bases at J, with 14 bases between the two ends. This CDR3 spans 14 amino acids. CDR3 sequence: CASSRGLEIYGYTF. Here the CDR3 DNA reads TGTGCCAGCAGTCGGGGTTTAGAGATCTATGGCTACACCTTC.

This chain connects TRBV2 to TRBJ2-3; 7 nucleotides agree with TRBD1. The J segment lost 4 bases and the V segment lost 8 bases, leaving 15 bases of the junction unmatched. CDR1 SNHLY and CDR2 FYNNEI come from the germline V gene. This CDR3 has 16 amino acids. The CDR3 is CASPKGAPGVADTQYF. The CDR3 coding sequence is TGTGCCAGCCCTAAGGGGGCTCCGGGCGTCGCAGATACGCAGTATTTT.

The chain links TRBV2 to TRBJ2-5, with 8 bases fitting TRBD2. Trimming at V came to 5 bases and at J to 4 bases, leaving 3 bases not matched to a gene. The CDR3 sequence is 13 residues long. Germline V lookup: CDR1 SNHLY, CDR2 FYNNEI. CDR3 in DNA: TGTGCCAGCAGTCCCCTAGCGGGAGAGACCCAGTACTTC. This codes for CASSPLAGETQYF.

Details on this clonotype: At one end, the junction sequence differs from germline, possibly due to a read error. The chain employs TRBV29-1 and TRBJ2-5; no reliable D call. The CDR3 length is 12 residues. From germline, CDR1 is SQVTM and CDR2 ANQGSEA. CDR3 amino acids: CSVPASQETQHF. In nucleotides, the CDR3 is TGCAGCGTCCCAGCAAGTCAAGAGACCCAGCACTTC.

Written as DNA, the CDR3 is TGTGCCAGAAGCGTCGGGACTAGCGGGGGCACAGATACGCAGTATTTT. Encoded protein: CARSVGTSGGTDTQYF. J is TRBJ2-3 and V is TRBV11-2, with 13 bases fitting TRBD2. The germline gives CDR1 SGHAT, CDR2 FQNNGV. The V segment lost 9 bases and the J segment 1 base; nucleotides outside the gene matches: 7. The CDR3 sequence is 16 residues long.

The genes are TRBV7-6 and TRBJ2-5; possible D gene TRBD2, 5 bases. The V and J ends lost 1 base and 5 bases respectively, with 11 bases between them. The germline V gene has CDR1 SGHVS and CDR2 FNYEAQ. The CDR3 has 14 residues. The CDR3 bases are TGTGCCAGCAGCTTAGAGGCCGGGGTCGAGACCCAGTACTTC. Translation gives CASSLEAGVETQYF.

The CDR3 here is CASSDSPVGYGYTF. CDR3 DNA sequence: TGTGCCAGCAGTGATAGTCCGGTGGGCTATGGCTACACCTTC. The V call is TRBV25-1, the J call TRBJ1-2, with D unresolved. This CDR3 is built from 14 residues. Trimming stripped 3 bases from V and 4 bases from J, with 12 bases between. In germline, CDR1 is MGHDK, CDR2 SYGVNS.

This clonotype was observed a few times. The CDR3 coding sequence is TGTGCCAGCAGCTTTGACAGGGGGCTAAGGGAGCAGTACGTC. Protein product: CASSFDRGLREQYV. The chain recombines TRBV7-6 with TRBJ2-7; TRBD1 aligns across 10 bases. Per the germline V gene, CDR1 is SGHVS and CDR2 is FNYEAQ. V lost 3 bases, J lost 7 bases, and 6 bases stayed unmatched. This CDR3 region has 14 residues.

This clonotype was detected many times. The genes are TRBV6-2 or TRBV6-3 and TRBJ2-1; 9 bases are a match to TRBD1. This CDR3 has 20 amino acids. Per germline, CDR1 MNHEY and CDR2 SVGEGT. The J segment lost 7 bases and the V segment lost 6 bases, leaving 25 bases of the junction unmatched. The CDR3 sequence: CASRQILPGQGRGRLNEQFF. The CDR3 DNA is TGTGCCAGCAGACAAATTCTTCCGGGACAGGGAAGGGGCCGATTGAATGAGCAGTTCTTC.

As to this clonotype: A much larger clonotype is one base distant, so this may be a read error. The gene calls are TRBV7-4 and TRBJ2-3, with D perhaps matching TRBD1 or TRBD2 (5 bases each). The CDR3 runs to 14 residues. Germline V gene lookup returns CDR1 SGHVT and CDR2 SQSDAQ. The CDR3 coding sequence is TGTGTCAGCACCCAAAGCGAGGGGCCAGATACGCAGTATTTT. It codes for CVSTQSEGPDTQYF.

This chain joins TRBV14 and TRBJ1-2, with 7 bases lining up with TRBD1. Germline V lookup: CDR1 SGHDN, CDR2 FVKESK. V lost 1 base and J lost 6; bases outside the gene matches: 14. The CDR3 is 17 residues long. The CDR3 DNA reads as TGTGCCAGCAGCCAAGTTCGTGGGGCAGGGGGACGGAATGGCTACACCTTC. It yields the protein CASSQVRGAGGRNGYTF.

J is TRBJ1-1 and V is TRBV12-3 or TRBV12-4; 9 nucleotides agree with TRBD1. The length of the CDR3 is 15 residues. The V segment lost 6 bases and the J segment 4 bases; nucleotides outside the gene matches: 9. The CDR3 DNA is TGTGCCAGCAGCGAAACAGGGGGCGGGGGCACTGAAGCTTTCTTT. It encodes CASSETGGGGTEAFF.

This clonotype was counted a few times. The genes are TRBV7-6 and TRBJ1-4; D is undetermined. V gave up 11 bases and J gave up 3 bases, with 19 bases separating them. CDR3 length equals 15 residues. The V gene's germline CDR1 is SGHVS and CDR2 FNYEAQ. The CDR3 DNA follows: TGTGCCTTCCACCGGACGGCGGAAGCTAATGAAAAACTGTTTTTT. It translates to CAFHRTAEANEKLFF.

The chain is built from TRBV6-5 and TRBJ2-1; 8 nucleotides match TRBD2. Trimming at V came to 6 bases and at J to 6 bases, leaving 7 bases not matched to a gene. This CDR3 has 14 amino acids. Germline assignment: CDR1 MNHEY and CDR2 SVGAGI. The CDR3 reads CASSNSGVGNEQFF. The CDR3 DNA follows: TGTGCCAGCAGCAATAGCGGGGTAGGCAATGAGCAGTTCTTC.